The clone carrying this TCR beta chain was counted at least ten times. The antigen is undetermined. The sample comes from a study of blood T cells in healthy people across ages. Study-wide results and caveats: It was found that TCR beta diversity correlated strongly with the percentage of naive T cells. Long-lived donors exceeded aged donors in naive CD4+ cells and diversity. Per million T cells, the diversity of TCR beta decreased roughly linearly as age advanced.

Trimming removed 6 bases at V and 0 bases at J, with 12 bases between. Germline-derived CDR1 and CDR2 are DFQATT and SNEGSKA (reference sequence). There are 13 residues in the CDR3. Using a J-beta primer mix together with a sample-barcoded 5' primer, a second PCR was run for roughly 6 to 12 cycles. Each of the cDNA molecules was tagged by a template-switch adaptor with 12 random nucleotides. MiXCR was run by TCRdb on the 5' RACE reads, yielding one entry per CDR3 protein. The table shows 1.6 million or so distinct CDR3 sequences, with almost 35% occurring only once. Sequenced input: blood. The clonotype comes from a woman aged 25-40 years in good health. The chain couples TRBV20-1 to TRBJ2-7, with D possibly matching TRBD2 (5 bases). The CDR3 DNA sequence: TGCAGTGCCAACAGCGGCAGCTCCTACGAGCAGTACTTC. This translates into CSANSGSSYEQYF.